Listed below are T cell receptor beta chains from one sample, sequenced in a study of cytomegalovirus exposure and HLA in healthy donors. Produced via immunoSEQ multiplex PCR; TCRdb's table is partial and in-frame only. The sample holds tens of thousands of clones, more than 75% seen once. Sequenced material: PBMCs. Receptors were obtained from a woman aged 40 to 50 in good health and CMV-seronegative. Each CDR3 is given with its conserved first and last residue. Each record gives: D gene, J gene, clone size, V gene, CDR3 DNA, CDR3 protein. A D gene is named only where the DNA matches it firmly. Size tells how often a clone was seen (once, few, many) or the class of an expanded clone, and some rows leave it out.

d_call: TRBD1; j_call: TRBJ2-2; clone_size: few; v_call: TRBV27; cdr3_nt: TGTGCCAGCAGGACGGATCGGACAGGGGTCACCGGGGAGCTGTTTTTT; cdr3_aa: CASRTDRTGVTGELFF
d_call: TRBD1; j_call: TRBJ1-3; clone_size: NA; v_call: TRBV30; cdr3_nt: TGTGCCTGGAGTGTAGGGGACAGGGGTGGAAACACCATATATTTT; cdr3_aa: CAWSVGDRGGNTIYF
d_call: TRBD1; j_call: TRBJ2-7; clone_size: NA; v_call: TRBV4-1; cdr3_nt: TGCGCCAGCAGCCAGTTTCCGGGACAGCCTGGCGAGCAGTACTTC; cdr3_aa: CASSQFPGQPGEQYF
d_call: NA; j_call: TRBJ2-7; clone_size: NA; v_call: TRBV6-5; cdr3_nt: TGTGCCAGCAGTTACCAAGCCGAGGGTGCCTACGAGCAGTACTTC; cdr3_aa: CASSYQAEGAYEQYF
d_call: TRBD1; j_call: TRBJ2-7; clone_size: NA; v_call: TRBV28; cdr3_nt: TGTGCCAGCAGTAGGACAGGGATTTACGAGCAGTACTTC; cdr3_aa: CASSRTGIYEQYF
d_call: TRBD2; j_call: TRBJ2-5; clone_size: NA; v_call: TRBV11-2; cdr3_nt: TGTGCCAGCAAGACTAGCGGGGGGTGGGAGACCCAGTACTTC; cdr3_aa: CASKTSGGWETQYF
d_call: NA; j_call: TRBJ1-1; clone_size: few; v_call: TRBV6-5; cdr3_nt: TGTGCCAGTCAGGGGTGGGATACTGAAGCTTTCTTT; cdr3_aa: CASQGWDTEAFF
d_call: TRBD1; j_call: TRBJ2-7; clone_size: NA; v_call: TRBV7-3; cdr3_nt: TGTGCCAGCAGCGGACCGGGACAGGGGATCGACGAGCAGTACTTC; cdr3_aa: CASSGPGQGIDEQYF
d_call: NA; j_call: TRBJ1-5; clone_size: NA; v_call: TRBV29-1; cdr3_nt: TGCAGCGTTGGACCAGGAGGCCCTCAGCCCCAGCATTTT; cdr3_aa: CSVGPGGPQPQHF
d_call: NA; j_call: TRBJ1-5; clone_size: NA; v_call: TRBV7-8; cdr3_nt: TGTGCCAGCAGCCCCCTTATGAGCAATCAGCCCCAGCATTTT; cdr3_aa: CASSPLMSNQPQHF
d_call: NA; j_call: TRBJ1-2; clone_size: NA; v_call: TRBV4-2; cdr3_nt: TGTGCCAGCAGCCAAGTTGTTGGGGCTGGTGGCTACACCTTC; cdr3_aa: CASSQVVGAGGYTF
d_call: NA; j_call: TRBJ1-6; clone_size: NA; v_call: TRBV6-5; cdr3_nt: TGTGCCAGCAGTTACGCCCCGGGACGGAGGGAATCACCCCTCCACTTT; cdr3_aa: CASSYAPGRRESPLHF
d_call: TRBD1; j_call: TRBJ2-7; clone_size: NA; v_call: TRBV7-7; cdr3_nt: TGTGCCAGCAGCCCCGGACAGGGGTACGAGCAGTACTTC; cdr3_aa: CASSPGQGYEQYF
d_call: TRBD1; j_call: TRBJ1-1; clone_size: NA; v_call: TRBV7-9; cdr3_nt: TGTGCCAGCAGCCGCGGGACAGGGGGTGACACTGAAGCTTTCTTT; cdr3_aa: CASSRGTGGDTEAFF
d_call: TRBD1; j_call: TRBJ1-6; clone_size: NA; v_call: TRBV5-1; cdr3_nt: TGCGCCAGCAGCTCCCGACCGGGACAGGATTCGTTGTCCCTCAACTTT; cdr3_aa: CASSSRPGQDSLSLNF
d_call: NA; j_call: TRBJ1-2; clone_size: NA; v_call: TRBV18; cdr3_nt: TGTGCCAGCTCCGGACAAGCGAACTATGGCTACACCTTC; cdr3_aa: CASSGQANYGYTF
d_call: NA; j_call: TRBJ2-3; clone_size: NA; v_call: TRBV4-2; cdr3_nt: TGTGCCAGCAGCCAAGATCAAGCGTCCGGGCAGTATTTT; cdr3_aa: CASSQDQASGQYF
d_call: NA; j_call: TRBJ1-1; clone_size: once; v_call: TRBV21-1; cdr3_nt: TGTGCCAGCAGCAAAGGACAGGGTGAAGCTTTCTTT; cdr3_aa: CASSKGQGEAFF
d_call: NA; j_call: TRBJ2-2; clone_size: NA; v_call: TRBV11-3; cdr3_nt: TGTGCCAGCAGTACCTCCCAAGCCAACGGGGAGCTGTTTTTT; cdr3_aa: CASSTSQANGELFF
d_call: TRBD1; j_call: TRBJ1-2; clone_size: once; v_call: TRBV9; cdr3_nt: TGTGCCAGCAGCCTCGATGGACAGGGTTACTATGGCTACACCTTC; cdr3_aa: CASSLDGQGYYGYTF
d_call: TRBD1; j_call: TRBJ1-1; clone_size: NA; v_call: TRBV7-9; cdr3_nt: TGTTCCAGCAGGGGACAGACGAACACTGAAGCTTTCTTT; cdr3_aa: CSSRGQTNTEAFF
d_call: NA; j_call: TRBJ1-6; clone_size: NA; v_call: TRBV25-1; cdr3_nt: TGTGCCAGCAGTGCGACAGGTGATTCACCCCTCCACTTT; cdr3_aa: CASSATGDSPLHF
d_call: NA; j_call: TRBJ1-2; clone_size: few; v_call: TRBV5-1; cdr3_nt: TGCGCCAGCAGCTTGGAGGCAGGGAATGGCTACACCTTC; cdr3_aa: CASSLEAGNGYTF
d_call: NA; j_call: TRBJ1-5; clone_size: NA; v_call: TRBV30; cdr3_nt: TGTGCCTGGAGTGTAGGATGGGGGGGGCCAAGTTATAGCAATCAGCCCCAGCATTTT; cdr3_aa: CAWSVGWGGPSYSNQPQHF
d_call: NA; j_call: TRBJ1-1; clone_size: NA; v_call: TRBV27; cdr3_nt: TGTGCCAGCAAAATCAGGGCGCGGTCTGAAGCTTTCTTT; cdr3_aa: CASKIRARSEAFF
d_call: NA; j_call: TRBJ1-5; clone_size: NA; v_call: TRBV7-9; cdr3_nt: TGTGCCAGCAGCCCCTACAGTAGCAATCAGCCCCAGCATTTT; cdr3_aa: CASSPYSSNQPQHF
d_call: NA; j_call: TRBJ1-2; clone_size: NA; v_call: TRBV28; cdr3_nt: TGTGCCAGCAGTGGGGAGCACTATGGCTACACCTTC; cdr3_aa: CASSGEHYGYTF
d_call: NA; j_call: TRBJ1-1; clone_size: few; v_call: TRBV6-5; cdr3_nt: TGTGCCAGCAGTCGACAGGTGAACACTGAAGCTTTCTTT; cdr3_aa: CASSRQVNTEAFF
d_call: TRBD2; j_call: TRBJ2-7; clone_size: NA; v_call: TRBV6-5; cdr3_nt: TGTGCCAGCAGTTACACAGGGACTAGCGTCTACGAGCAGTACTTC; cdr3_aa: CASSYTGTSVYEQYF
d_call: TRBD1; j_call: TRBJ2-3; clone_size: NA; v_call: TRBV4-2; cdr3_nt: TGTGCCAGCAGCCAAGATTGGCGGACAGGGATACCAGATACGCAGTATTTT; cdr3_aa: CASSQDWRTGIPDTQYF
d_call: NA; j_call: TRBJ2-5; clone_size: few; v_call: TRBV5-4; cdr3_nt: TGTGCCAGCAGCTCCCAGGGGTCGGAAAAGACCCAGTACTTC; cdr3_aa: CASSSQGSEKTQYF
d_call: NA; j_call: TRBJ2-1; clone_size: NA; v_call: TRBV7-3; cdr3_nt: TGTGCCAGCAGCCCCTGGGGCGAAACCTACAATGAGCAGTTCTTC; cdr3_aa: CASSPWGETYNEQFF
d_call: NA; j_call: TRBJ1-1; clone_size: few; v_call: TRBV9; cdr3_nt: TGTGCCAGCAGCGATACTCCGGGGACTGAAGCTTTCTTT; cdr3_aa: CASSDTPGTEAFF
d_call: NA; j_call: TRBJ1-5; clone_size: NA; v_call: TRBV7-9; cdr3_nt: TGTGCCAGCAGCTCGGCGGGTAGGGGCAATCAGCCCCAGCATTTT; cdr3_aa: CASSSAGRGNQPQHF
d_call: NA; j_call: TRBJ1-3; clone_size: NA; v_call: TRBV5-1; cdr3_nt: TGCGCCAGCAGCTTGGGCGCCATTACGACTGGAAACACCATATATTTT; cdr3_aa: CASSLGAITTGNTIYF
d_call: NA; j_call: TRBJ1-1; clone_size: NA; v_call: TRBV30; cdr3_nt: TGTGCCTGGATAGAGCTGAACACTGAAGCTTTCTTT; cdr3_aa: CAWIELNTEAFF
d_call: TRBD1; j_call: TRBJ2-1; clone_size: NA; v_call: TRBV5-1; cdr3_nt: TGCGCCAGCAGCTCAACCGGGACAGACTACAATGAGCAGTTCTTC; cdr3_aa: CASSSTGTDYNEQFF
d_call: TRBD1; j_call: TRBJ1-4; clone_size: NA; v_call: TRBV7-6; cdr3_nt: TGTGCCAGCAGCTTAGCCCCCGGACAGGGGAATGAAAAACTGTTTTTT; cdr3_aa: CASSLAPGQGNEKLFF
d_call: NA; j_call: TRBJ2-5; clone_size: NA; v_call: TRBV7-3; cdr3_nt: TGTGCCAGCAGCTTGTCACCCGCGGAGACCCAGTACTTC; cdr3_aa: CASSLSPAETQYF
d_call: TRBD1; j_call: TRBJ2-7; clone_size: once; v_call: TRBV6-5; cdr3_nt: TGTGCCAGCAGGGGGGACAGAAGCTCCTACGAGCAGTACTTC; cdr3_aa: CASRGDRSSYEQYF